Listed below are T cell receptor beta chains from one sample, sequenced in a study of cytomegalovirus exposure and HLA in healthy donors. TCRdb's table, derived via immunoSEQ multiplex PCR, lists solely in-frame clones and lacks some. This sample has some 130,000 clones, with about 94% found just once. Specimen: PBMCs. The receptor source for this set is a man between 18 and 35 years old in good health and CMV-seropositive. Each CDR3 is given with its conserved first and last residue. A D gene is named only where the DNA matches it firmly.

j_call d_call v_call cdr3_aa cdr3_nt
TRBJ2-7 - TRBV7-2 CASSLGARGVEQYF TGTGCCAGCAGCTTAGGGGCACGGGGAGTCGAGCAGTACTTC
TRBJ2-6 TRBD2 TRBV27 CASSLWAAGAGANVLTF TGTGCCAGCAGTTTATGGGCGGCGGGGGCTGGGGCCAACGTCCTGACTTTC
TRBJ2-3 TRBD1 TRBV6-5 CASSYSDRISTDTQYF TGTGCCAGCAGTTACTCGGACAGGATTAGCACAGATACGCAGTATTTT
TRBJ1-4 - TRBV2 CARGQDNNEKLFF TGTGCCAGGGGACAAGACAATAATGAAAAACTGTTTTTT
TRBJ1-1 - TRBV2 CASMLRAPLTEAFF TGTGCCAGCATGCTCAGGGCTCCCCTCACTGAAGCTTTCTTT
TRBJ2-3 TRBD2 TRBV7-9 CATRREGPSDTQYF TGTGCCACCAGGCGGGAGGGCCCCTCAGATACGCAGTATTTT
TRBJ2-3 - TRBV19 CASGPLRDISTDTQYF TGTGCCAGTGGCCCCCTCCGGGACATCAGCACAGATACGCAGTATTTT
TRBJ2-3 TRBD2 TRBV6-4 CASSVRGGSDTQYF TGTGCCAGCAGTGTACGCGGGGGGTCAGATACGCAGTATTTT
TRBJ2-1 TRBD2 TRBV5-1 CASSQRGGSRYNEQFF TGCGCCAGCAGCCAACGTGGCGGGAGCCGATACAATGAGCAGTTCTTC
TRBJ2-2 TRBD1 TRBV27 CASSPGQGTGELFF TGTGCCAGCAGTCCGGGACAGGGAACCGGGGAGCTGTTTTTT
TRBJ2-7 - TRBV11-2 CASSLMDPRAGPEQYF TGTGCCAGCAGCTTAATGGACCCGAGGGCCGGGCCCGAGCAGTACTTC
TRBJ1-2 TRBD1 TRBV10-3 CAISDTGTASYGYTF TGTGCCATCAGTGATACTGGGACAGCATCCTATGGCTACACCTTC
TRBJ2-2 TRBD1 TRBV2 CASSSDRGPIASGELFF TGTGCCAGCAGTTCGGACAGGGGGCCAATCGCTTCCGGGGAGCTGTTTTTT
TRBJ2-7 TRBD1 TRBV27 CASSTGTGYYEQYF TGTGCCAGCAGTACCGGGACAGGGTATTACGAGCAGTACTTC